Listed below are T cell receptor beta chains from one sample, sequenced in a study of metastatic and nonmetastatic thyroid tumors. TCRdb re-called the PCR reads through MiXCR. The sample lists 55,000 to 75,000 clones, roughly 18% occurring once. The specimen sequenced was blood. These receptors were collected from a female donor with papillary thyroid cancer or a benign thyroid nodule (not recorded which). Some clones in this sample may be carry-over from other donors' samples. Both conserved end residues are part of each CDR3. The order of the fields is CDR3 protein, CDR3 DNA, J gene, clone size, V gene, D gene. D genes are given only for firm matches. Only part of the rows carry a size: once, few, many, or a class if the clone is expanded.

CDR3: CASSQGAGSFEQYF
DNA: TGTGCCAGCAGCCAGGGAGCGGGATCTTTTGAGCAGTACTTC
J: TRBJ2-7
size: .
V: TRBV3-1
D: TRBD2

CDR3: CSATRTQRTDFFDTQYF
DNA: TGCAGTGCCACCCGAACCCAGCGGACAGACTTTTTTGATACGCAGTATTTT
J: TRBJ2-3
size: large
V: TRBV20-1
D: .

CDR3: CASRETGSNTGELFF
DNA: TGTGCCAGCAGGGAGACAGGTTCGAACACCGGGGAGCTGTTTTTT
J: TRBJ2-2
size: few
V: TRBV7-6
D: .

CDR3: CASSPTPGAGKNYGYTF
DNA: TGTGCCAGCAGCCCAACACCTGGGGCAGGGAAGAACTATGGCTACACCTTC
J: TRBJ1-2
size: many
V: TRBV11-2
D: .

CDR3: CASSLQGFGTEAFF
DNA: TGTGCCAGCAGCTTACAGGGGTTCGGCACTGAAGCTTTCTTT
J: TRBJ1-1
size: many
V: TRBV7-9
D: .

CDR3: CAWRARDWETQYF
DNA: TGTGCCTGGAGAGCCAGGGATTGGGAGACCCAGTACTTC
J: TRBJ2-5
size: .
V: TRBV30
D: .

CDR3: CACSMKGGRHSYNSPLHF
DNA: TGTGCCTGCAGCATGAAGGGGGGCCGGCACTCCTATAATTCACCCCTCCACTTT
J: TRBJ1-6
size: few
V: TRBV30
D: .

CDR3: CASSEEGETQYF
DNA: TGTGCCAGCAGTGAAGAGGGGGAGACCCAGTACTTC
J: TRBJ2-5
size: many
V: TRBV6-1
D: .

CDR3: CASNPKRVLGEQFF
DNA: TGTGCCAGCAACCCCAAGCGGGTGCTTGGAGAGCAGTTCTTC
J: TRBJ2-1
size: .
V: TRBV11-2
D: .

CDR3: CASSYSGLAGYTGELFF
DNA: TGTGCCAGCAGTTACTCGGGACTAGCGGGATATACCGGGGAGCTGTTTTTT
J: TRBJ2-2
size: many
V: TRBV6-6
D: TRBD2

CDR3: CASSYRDSYTDTQYF
DNA: TGTGCCAGCAGTTATCGGGACTCCTACACAGATACGCAGTATTTT
J: TRBJ2-3
size: many
V: TRBV6-6
D: .

CDR3: CASSRLGGNTEAFF
DNA: TGTGCCAGCAGCCGCCTGGGAGGGAACACTGAAGCTTTCTTT
J: TRBJ1-1
size: many
V: TRBV3-1
D: .